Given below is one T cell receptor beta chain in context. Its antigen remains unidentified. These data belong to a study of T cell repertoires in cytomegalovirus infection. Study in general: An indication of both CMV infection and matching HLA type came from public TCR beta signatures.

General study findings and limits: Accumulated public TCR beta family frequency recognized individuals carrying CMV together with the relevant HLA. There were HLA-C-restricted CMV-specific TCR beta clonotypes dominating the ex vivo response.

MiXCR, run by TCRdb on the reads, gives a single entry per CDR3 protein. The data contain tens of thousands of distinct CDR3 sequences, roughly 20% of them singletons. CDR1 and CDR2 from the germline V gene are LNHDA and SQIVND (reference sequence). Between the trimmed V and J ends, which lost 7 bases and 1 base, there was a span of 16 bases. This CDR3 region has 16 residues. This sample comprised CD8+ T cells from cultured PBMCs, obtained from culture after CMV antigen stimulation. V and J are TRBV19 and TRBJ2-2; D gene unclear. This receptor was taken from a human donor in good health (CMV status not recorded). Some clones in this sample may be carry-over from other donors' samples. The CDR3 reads CASKRTPTMNTGELFF. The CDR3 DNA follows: TGTGCCAGTAAGCGTACTCCGACAATGAACACCGGGGAGCTGTTTTTT.